This T cell receptor beta chain was captured in a study of blood T cell repertoires in COVID-19. The V gene's germline CDR1 is SGHRS and CDR2 YFSETQ. CDR3 length: 16 residues. J gave up 5 bases and V 4 bases, and 10 bases lay outside the gene matches. Method: immunoSEQ multiplex PCR; TCRdb's copy keeps in-frame clones and lacks some. The sample carries about 88,000 clones, 75% to 90% recorded once. The sequence derives from a male donor with acute or convalescent COVID-19. The chain carries TRBV5-1 and TRBJ2-2, with 8 nucleotides matching TRBD1. The sequenced sample was peripheral blood. CDR3 region: CASSAQTGAETGELFF. CDR3 nucleotide sequence: TGCGCCAGCAGCGCCCAGACAGGGGCTGAAACCGGGGAGCTGTTTTTT.